This TCR beta chain comes out of a study of OX40 agonist ivuxolimab in advanced cancers. Study-wide points: Normalized T-cell clonal expansion was also low in a subset of nonresponders.

V was shortened by 1 base and J by 5 bases, with 5 bases between the two germline ends. Per the germline V gene, CDR1 is PRHDT and CDR2 is FYEKMQ (reference sequence). The CDR3 extends over 12 amino acids. Produced via immunoSEQ multiplex PCR; TCRdb's table is partial and in-frame only. Among tens of thousands of clones listed, roughly 86% were seen once. A word on this clone: Its antigen is still unknown.

The source material was CD4+ or CD8+ T cells sorted from blood, sampled in a trial of the OX40 agonist ivuxolimab. The V call is TRBV13, the J call TRBJ2-5; D not certain. The sequence derives from an adult with an advanced solid tumor such as melanoma, head and neck, liver or kidney cancer. The CDR3 sequence: CASSLVGETQYF. DNA of the CDR3: TGTGCCAGCAGCTTAGTCGGGGAGACCCAGTACTTC.